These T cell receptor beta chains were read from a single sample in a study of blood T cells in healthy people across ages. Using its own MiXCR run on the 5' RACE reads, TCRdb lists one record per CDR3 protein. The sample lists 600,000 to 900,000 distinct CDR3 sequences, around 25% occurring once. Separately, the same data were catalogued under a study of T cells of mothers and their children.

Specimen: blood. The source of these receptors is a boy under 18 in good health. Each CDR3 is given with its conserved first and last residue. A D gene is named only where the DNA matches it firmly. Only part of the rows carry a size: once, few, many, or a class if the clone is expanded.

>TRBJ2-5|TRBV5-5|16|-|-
CASSLWGKPDQETQYF
TGTGCCAGCAGCTTGTGGGGAAAGCCTGACCAAGAGACCCAGTACTTC
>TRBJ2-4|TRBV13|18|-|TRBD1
CASSSYPDREWAKNIQYF
TGTGCCAGCAGCTCCTACCCTGACAGGGAATGGGCCAAAAACATTCAGTACTTC
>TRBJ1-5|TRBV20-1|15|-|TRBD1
CSAEPQGAFNQPQHF
TGCAGTGCGGAACCGCAGGGGGCTTTCAATCAGCCCCAGCATTTT
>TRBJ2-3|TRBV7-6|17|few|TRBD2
CASSFPSGGAFADTQYF
TGTGCCAGCAGCTTTCCTAGCGGGGGGGCTTTCGCAGATACGCAGTATTTT
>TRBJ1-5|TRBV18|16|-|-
CASSQEQGYSNQPQHF
TGTGCCAGCTCCCAGGAACAGGGTTATAGCAATCAGCCCCAGCATTTT
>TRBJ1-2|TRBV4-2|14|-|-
CASSQQGGHYGYTF
TGTGCCAGCAGCCAACAGGGAGGGCACTATGGCTACACCTTC
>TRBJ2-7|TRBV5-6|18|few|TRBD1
CASSSTGVLFEATYEQYF
TGTGCCAGCAGCTCGACAGGGGTTCTCTTCGAGGCAACCTACGAGCAGTACTTC
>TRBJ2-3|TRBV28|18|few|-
CASSATPLPGPSTDTQYF
TGTGCCAGCAGTGCCACCCCCCTTCCGGGACCCAGCACAGATACGCAGTATTTT
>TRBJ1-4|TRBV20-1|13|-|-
CSARGGNGEKLFF
TGCAGTGCTAGAGGGGGTAACGGTGAAAAACTGTTTTTT
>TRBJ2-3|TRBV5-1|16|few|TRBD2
CASSPGTSGELDTQYF
TGCGCCAGCAGCCCCGGGACTAGCGGGGAGTTGGATACGCAGTATTTT
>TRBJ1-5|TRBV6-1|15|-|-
CASSEVPDSNQPQHF
TGTGCCAGCAGTGAAGTTCCCGATAGCAATCAGCCCCAGCATTTT
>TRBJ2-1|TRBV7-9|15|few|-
CASSRDLGPYNEQFF
TGTGCCAGCAGCCGGGACCTGGGCCCCTACAATGAGCAGTTCTTC
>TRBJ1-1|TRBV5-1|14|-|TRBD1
CASREGAQGTEAFF
TGCGCCAGCAGGGAGGGGGCGCAGGGCACTGAAGCTTTCTTT
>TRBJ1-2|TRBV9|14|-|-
CANSVGQGNYGYTF
TGTGCCAACAGCGTAGGGCAAGGGAACTATGGCTACACCTTC
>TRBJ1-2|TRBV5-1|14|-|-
CASSLPDRYYDYTF
TGCGCCAGCAGCTTACCGGACAGATACTATGACTACACCTTC
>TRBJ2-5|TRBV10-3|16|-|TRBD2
CAISEASGGRGETQYF
TGTGCCATCAGTGAGGCTAGCGGGGGAAGGGGAGAGACCCAGTACTTC
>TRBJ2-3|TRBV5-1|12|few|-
CASSYHTDTQYF
TGCGCCAGCAGCTACCACACAGATACGCAGTATTTT
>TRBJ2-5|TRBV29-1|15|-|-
CSVDPTQSRRETQYF
TGCAGCGTTGACCCGACACAGAGTCGGAGGGAGACCCAGTACTTC
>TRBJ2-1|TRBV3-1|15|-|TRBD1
CASSQRTGGANEQFF
TGTGCCAGCAGCCAAAGGACAGGGGGCGCGAATGAGCAGTTCTTC
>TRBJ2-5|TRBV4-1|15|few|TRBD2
CASSLRGYGQETQYF
TGCGCCAGCAGCTTGCGGGGGTATGGCCAAGAGACCCAGTACTTC
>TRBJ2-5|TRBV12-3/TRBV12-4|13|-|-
CASLSTDQETQYF
TGTGCCAGCCTGAGTACCGATCAAGAGACCCAGTACTTC
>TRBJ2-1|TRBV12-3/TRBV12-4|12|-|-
CASRMRDNEQFF
TGTGCCAGCAGAATGAGAGACAATGAGCAGTTCTTC
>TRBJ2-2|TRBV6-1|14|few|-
CASSKTGRAGELFF
TGTGCCAGCAGTAAGACAGGGAGGGCCGGGGAGCTGTTTTTT
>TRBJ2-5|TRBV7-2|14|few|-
CASSLAGTSETQYF
TGTGCCAGCAGCTTAGCGGGGACAAGTGAGACCCAGTACTTC
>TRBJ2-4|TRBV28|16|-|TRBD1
CASSLSLLGQKNIQYF
TGTGCCAGCAGTTTATCCCTACTGGGACAGAAAAACATTCAGTACTTC
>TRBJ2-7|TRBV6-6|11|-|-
CATGGVYEQYF
TGTGCCACAGGGGGGGTCTACGAGCAGTACTTC
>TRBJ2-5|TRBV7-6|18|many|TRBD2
CASSWGTSGGGPQETQYF
TGTGCCAGCAGCTGGGGGACTAGCGGGGGGGGACCGCAAGAGACCCAGTACTTC
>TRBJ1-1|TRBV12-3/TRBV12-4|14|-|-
CASSYRVGVTEAFF
TGTGCCAGCAGTTACAGGGTGGGGGTCACTGAAGCTTTCTTT
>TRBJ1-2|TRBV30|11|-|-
CAWPNRRGYTF
TGTGCCTGGCCCAACAGGCGTGGCTACACCTTC
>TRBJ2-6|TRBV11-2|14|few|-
CATRDRAGANVLTF
TGTGCCACCCGAGACCGGGCTGGGGCCAACGTCCTGACTTTC
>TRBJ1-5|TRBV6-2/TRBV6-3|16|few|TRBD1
CASSYAGQGDTQPQHF
TGTGCCAGCAGTTACGCAGGACAGGGGGATACTCAGCCCCAGCATTTT
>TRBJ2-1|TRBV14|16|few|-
CASSPRPRKSANEQFF
TGTGCCAGCAGCCCGAGACCACGGAAAAGCGCCAATGAGCAGTTCTTC
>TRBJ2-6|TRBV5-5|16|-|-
CASSLGPSIGANVLTF
TGTGCCAGCAGCCTTGGGCCTTCTATTGGGGCCAACGTCCTGACTTTC
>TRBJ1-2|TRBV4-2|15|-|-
CASSQDSGANYGYTF
TGTGCCAGCAGCCAAGATTCAGGGGCTAACTATGGCTACACCTTC
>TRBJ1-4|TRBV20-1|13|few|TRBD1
CSAPGTGVEKLFF
TGCAGTGCTCCCGGGACAGGGGTCGAAAAACTGTTTTTT
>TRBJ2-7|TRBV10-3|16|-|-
CAIRSSLVRANDEQYF
TGTGCCATCAGGAGCTCTCTCGTCAGGGCTAATGACGAGCAGTACTTC
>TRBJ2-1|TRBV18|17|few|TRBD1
CASSPLRDRVSYNEQFF
TGTGCCAGCTCACCGCTCCGGGACAGGGTTTCCTACAATGAGCAGTTCTTC
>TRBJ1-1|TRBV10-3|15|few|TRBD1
CATREQGWENTEAFF
TGTGCCACCAGGGAACAGGGGTGGGAGAACACTGAAGCTTTCTTT
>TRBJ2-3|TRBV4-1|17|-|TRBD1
CASSQRVGQGAGDTQYF
TGCGCCAGCAGCCAGAGGGTTGGACAGGGGGCGGGAGATACGCAGTATTTT
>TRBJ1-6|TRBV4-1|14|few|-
CASRGTSYNSPLHF
TGCGCCAGCAGAGGGACCTCCTATAATTCACCCCTCCACTTT
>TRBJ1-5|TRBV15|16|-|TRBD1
CATSREGQGVGQPQHF
TGTGCCACCAGCAGAGAGGGACAGGGGGTTGGACAGCCCCAGCATTTT
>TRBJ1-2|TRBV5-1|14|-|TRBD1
CASSPWGQGDGYTF
TGCGCCAGCAGCCCCTGGGGACAGGGAGACGGCTACACCTTC
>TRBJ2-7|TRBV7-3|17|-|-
CTSSSIAGTVLSYEQYF
TGTACCAGCAGCTCCATTGCCGGGACTGTACTTTCCTACGAGCAGTACTTC
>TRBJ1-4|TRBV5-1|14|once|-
CARSRDGRNEKLFF
TGCGCCAGAAGCCGGGACGGACGTAATGAAAAACTGTTTTTT
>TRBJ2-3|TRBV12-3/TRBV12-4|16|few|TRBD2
CASSPLAFGRTDTQYF
TGTGCCAGCAGTCCTTTGGCTTTCGGGAGGACAGATACGCAGTATTTT